This T cell receptor beta chain derives from a study of blood T cell repertoires in COVID-19. Study-level information: Collection of acute and convalescent COVID-19 samples took place in the United States, Italy and Spain.

Across about two dozen US areas, participants ranged in age from roughly 18 to 95 years. Cohort allocation depended upon clinical history that participants reported. In the authors' methods: Amplifying reference gene primers gave estimates of nucleated cell counts. TCRdb keeps only in-frame clones here, not all; method: immunoSEQ multiplex PCR. The V and J calls and clone size come from that table; D and trimming were worked out from the DNA. Among roughly 170,000 clones listed, approximately 78% were seen once. The sample consisted of PBMCs or T cells enriched from blood (not recorded which). The clonotype originates from a woman aged 50 to 60 who had recovered from COVID-19.

CDR3 residues: CATSRANSNQPQHF. DNA for the CDR3: TGTGCCACCAGCAGGGCCAATAGCAATCAGCCCCAGCATTTT. The chain couples TRBV15 to TRBJ1-5, with D hard to call. Germline CDR1 and CDR2: LNHNV and YYDKDF (reference sequence). This CDR3 has 14 amino acids. The germline V and J ends were trimmed by 3 bases and 0 bases, with 6 bases remaining between them.